Each of the 6 T cell receptor beta chains below was sequenced from the same sample in a study of T cells in Graves' hyperthyroidism and ophthalmopathy. Using RNA transcripts as the source, TCR beta CDR3 regions were amplified. An initial round of RT-PCR targeting the TCR CDR3 relied on the HTBI primer set. TCRdb reprocessed the multiplex PCR reads via MiXCR and lists one record per CDR3 protein. In the table there are hundreds of thousands of distinct CDR3 sequences, about 14% of which are singletons. Source material: blood. These TCRs come from a man in his late teens or twenties with Graves' ophthalmopathy.

Comments on this clonotype: Just one base apart from a much larger clone, this may be a read error. The rearrangement uses TRBV30 and TRBJ2-5; 7 bases map to TRBD1. Gene TRBJ2-1 matches the end of the DNA better, so the J call may be wrong. This CDR3 region has 14 residues. The germline V gene encodes CDR1 GTSNPN and CDR2 SVGIG (reference sequence). The CDR3 here is CAWSTGQMRETQFF. The CDR3 DNA reads TGTGCCTGGAGTACGGGACAGATGAGGGAGACCCAGTTCTTC.

V gene TRBV29-1 combines with J gene TRBJ2-7, with TRBD1 matching over 7 bases. Germline V lookup: CDR1 SQVTM, CDR2 ANQGSEA. J gave up 3 bases and V 1 base, and 9 bases lay outside the gene matches. The CDR3 totals 15 residues. DNA for the CDR3: TGCAGCGTTGAAGCACAGGGGAAGGAGAGCTACGAGCAGTACTTC. It is translated as CSVEAQGKESYEQYF.

V is TRBV20-1 and J is TRBJ2-6, with a tentative D call TRBD1 (7 bases). The CDR3 contains 18 residues. Per the germline V gene, CDR1 is DFQATT and CDR2 is SNEGSKA (reference sequence). V lost 6 bases and J lost 1, with 22 bases in between. CDR3 sequence: CSAFGLSQGTSGANVLTF. In DNA, the CDR3 is TGCAGTGCATTCGGACTATCACAGGGGACTTCTGGGGCCAACGTCCTGACTTTC.

The chain couples TRBV6-1 to TRBJ1-2, with D perhaps TRBD1 (5 bases). CDR3 length: 14 amino acids. V was clipped by 3 bases and J by 8 bases, with 16 bases between them. Per germline, CDR1 MNHNS and CDR2 SASEGT. Written as DNA, the CDR3 is TGTGCCAGCAGTGACGAAGCCCAGGGCCGCGGCTACACCTTC. The encoded protein is CASSDEAQGRGYTF.

This clonotype was observed many times. This chain joins TRBV6-1 and TRBJ1-2; D remains unclear. The CDR3 is 13 amino acids. Between the trimmed V and J ends, which lost 1 base and 10 bases, there was a span of 13 bases. Germline lookup yields CDR1 MNHNS and CDR2 SASEGT. The CDR3 region has the DNA TGTGCCAGCAGTGAAGGGGTCACTTCCCACTACACCTTC. Protein sequence: CASSEGVTSHYTF.

This chain connects TRBV5-4 to TRBJ2-2; 10 bases map to TRBD2. The trim removed 4 bases at V and 6 bases at J, leaving 6 bases unmatched. In germline, CDR1 is SGHNT, CDR2 YYREEE (reference sequence). CDR3 length: 15 amino acids. The CDR3 DNA sequence: TGTGCCAGCAGCCGGGGACTAGCGAGGCCCGGGGAGCTGTTTTTT. It codes for CASSRGLARPGELFF.